One and the same sample provided the 10 T cell receptor beta chains below, sequenced in a study of blood T cell repertoires in COVID-19. Profiling relied on immunoSEQ multiplex PCR, and the TCRdb table lists in-frame clones only, not all of them. The sample has 60,000 or so clones; approximately 85% are singletons. The sequenced sample consisted of peripheral blood. The origin of the receptors is a human donor in a cohort sampled during active COVID-19.

V and J are TRBV2 and TRBJ1-6, with D unresolved. Germline V gene sequence: CDR1 SNHLY, CDR2 FYNNEI. The length of the CDR3 is 13 residues. V lost 8 bases to trimming and J lost 5 bases, with 10 bases between them. In DNA, the CDR3 is TGTGCCAGCGATAAAGCCCATAATTCACCCCTCCACTTT. Its protein product is CASDKAHNSPLHF.

The rearrangement links TRBV18 to TRBJ1-2; TRBD1 matches 7 bases. The length of the CDR3 is 18 residues. Germline CDR1 reads KGHSH; CDR2 reads LQKENI. The V and J ends lost 0 bases and 2 bases, in that order; junction bases with no gene match: 12. CDR3 region: CASSPPNSRTGANYGYTF. The CDR3 bases are TGTGCCAGCTCACCACCGAATTCTCGGACAGGAGCCAACTATGGCTACACCTTC.

V and J are TRBV14 and TRBJ2-7, with D hard to call. Trimming left V 0 bases short and J 5 bases short, with 17 bases between. The CDR3 consists of 16 residues. Germline V gene lookup returns CDR1 SGHDN and CDR2 FVKESK. Written as DNA, the CDR3 is TGTGCCAGCAGCCAAGAGCTTCGGCAGGAATGGGACGAGCAGTACTTC. As protein: CASSQELRQEWDEQYF.

The rearrangement links TRBV4-1 to TRBJ2-1; 10 positions agree with TRBD1. J lost 7 bases, V lost 3 bases, and 9 bases had no gene match. There are 16 residues in the CDR3. Germline V lookup: CDR1 MGHRA, CDR2 YSYEKL. CDR3 in DNA: TGCGCCAGCAGCCAGGGGGCGGGACAGGGGAAGAATGAGCAGTTCTTC. Its translation: CASSQGAGQGKNEQFF.

This clone was counted a single time. The chain links TRBV7-2 to TRBJ2-3; perhaps TRBD2 as D (5 bases). The CDR3 has 15 amino acids. CDR1 is SGHTA, CDR2 FQGNSA, per germline. Trimming removed 6 bases from V and 1 base from J, with 14 bases in between. The chain's CDR3 is CASRKYLEGTDTQYF. The CDR3 DNA sequence: TGTGCCAGCAGGAAGTACTTGGAGGGCACAGATACGCAGTATTTT. The variable domain in full, completed from reference TRBV7-2 and TRBJ2-3, reads GAGVSQSPSNKVTEKGKDVELRCDPISGHTALYWYRQSLGQGLEFLIYFQGNSAPDKSGLPSDRFSAERTGGSVSTLTIQRTQQEDSAVYLCASRKYLEGTDTQYFGPGTRLTVL.

The genes are TRBV13 and TRBJ1-3; the D gene is possibly TRBD1 (6 bases). Trimming shortened V by 4 bases and J by 0 bases, and 16 bases separated the two germline ends. Germline assignment: CDR1 PRHDT and CDR2 FYEKMQ (reference sequence). This CDR3 comprises 17 residues. The CDR3 loop reads CASSYTPTGVSGNTIYF. CDR3 nucleotide sequence: TGTGCCAGCAGCTATACTCCGACAGGCGTCTCTGGAAACACCATATATTTT.

The genes are TRBV6-5 and TRBJ2-1; TRBD1 matches 9 bases. V lost 6 bases to trimming and J lost 10 bases; unmatched junction nucleotides: 7. Per germline, CDR1 MNHEY and CDR2 SVGAGI. This CDR3 is built from 13 residues. The CDR3 region is CASSRGQGREQFF. As DNA, the CDR3 is TGTGCCAGCAGCAGAGGACAGGGGAGGGAGCAGTTCTTC.

The gene calls are TRBV14 and TRBJ1-6; D might be TRBD1 (5 bases). Trimming cost V 4 bases and J 9 bases, with 13 bases left between them. Germline-derived CDR1 and CDR2 are SGHDN and FVKESK. The CDR3 has 14 residues. The DNA of the CDR3 is TGTGCCAGCAGCCCGACATACCAGGGTTCACCCCTCCACTTT. Residues: CASSPTYQGSPLHF.

The V and J genes are TRBV11-1 and TRBJ1-1, with D possibly matching TRBD1 (5 bases). V was pared by 3 bases and J by 5 bases, with 16 bases between. The CDR3 consists of 15 residues. CDR1 and CDR2 (germline): SGHAT, FQDESV (reference sequence). The CDR3 DNA reads as TGTGCCAGCAGCTTCTACTTTCAGGGAAGGACTGAAGCTTTCTTT. This gives the protein CASSFYFQGRTEAFF.

The chain couples TRBV11-2 to TRBJ2-1; TRBD2 matches at 12 bases. The CDR3 runs to 18 residues. Per the germline V gene, CDR1 is SGHAT and CDR2 is FQNNGV. Trimming cost V 7 bases and J 0 bases; bases outside gene matches: 10. In DNA, the CDR3 is TGTGCCAGCACCCCGTCACTAGCGGGGGGCATCTCCTACAATGAGCAGTTCTTC. This translates into CASTPSLAGGISYNEQFF.